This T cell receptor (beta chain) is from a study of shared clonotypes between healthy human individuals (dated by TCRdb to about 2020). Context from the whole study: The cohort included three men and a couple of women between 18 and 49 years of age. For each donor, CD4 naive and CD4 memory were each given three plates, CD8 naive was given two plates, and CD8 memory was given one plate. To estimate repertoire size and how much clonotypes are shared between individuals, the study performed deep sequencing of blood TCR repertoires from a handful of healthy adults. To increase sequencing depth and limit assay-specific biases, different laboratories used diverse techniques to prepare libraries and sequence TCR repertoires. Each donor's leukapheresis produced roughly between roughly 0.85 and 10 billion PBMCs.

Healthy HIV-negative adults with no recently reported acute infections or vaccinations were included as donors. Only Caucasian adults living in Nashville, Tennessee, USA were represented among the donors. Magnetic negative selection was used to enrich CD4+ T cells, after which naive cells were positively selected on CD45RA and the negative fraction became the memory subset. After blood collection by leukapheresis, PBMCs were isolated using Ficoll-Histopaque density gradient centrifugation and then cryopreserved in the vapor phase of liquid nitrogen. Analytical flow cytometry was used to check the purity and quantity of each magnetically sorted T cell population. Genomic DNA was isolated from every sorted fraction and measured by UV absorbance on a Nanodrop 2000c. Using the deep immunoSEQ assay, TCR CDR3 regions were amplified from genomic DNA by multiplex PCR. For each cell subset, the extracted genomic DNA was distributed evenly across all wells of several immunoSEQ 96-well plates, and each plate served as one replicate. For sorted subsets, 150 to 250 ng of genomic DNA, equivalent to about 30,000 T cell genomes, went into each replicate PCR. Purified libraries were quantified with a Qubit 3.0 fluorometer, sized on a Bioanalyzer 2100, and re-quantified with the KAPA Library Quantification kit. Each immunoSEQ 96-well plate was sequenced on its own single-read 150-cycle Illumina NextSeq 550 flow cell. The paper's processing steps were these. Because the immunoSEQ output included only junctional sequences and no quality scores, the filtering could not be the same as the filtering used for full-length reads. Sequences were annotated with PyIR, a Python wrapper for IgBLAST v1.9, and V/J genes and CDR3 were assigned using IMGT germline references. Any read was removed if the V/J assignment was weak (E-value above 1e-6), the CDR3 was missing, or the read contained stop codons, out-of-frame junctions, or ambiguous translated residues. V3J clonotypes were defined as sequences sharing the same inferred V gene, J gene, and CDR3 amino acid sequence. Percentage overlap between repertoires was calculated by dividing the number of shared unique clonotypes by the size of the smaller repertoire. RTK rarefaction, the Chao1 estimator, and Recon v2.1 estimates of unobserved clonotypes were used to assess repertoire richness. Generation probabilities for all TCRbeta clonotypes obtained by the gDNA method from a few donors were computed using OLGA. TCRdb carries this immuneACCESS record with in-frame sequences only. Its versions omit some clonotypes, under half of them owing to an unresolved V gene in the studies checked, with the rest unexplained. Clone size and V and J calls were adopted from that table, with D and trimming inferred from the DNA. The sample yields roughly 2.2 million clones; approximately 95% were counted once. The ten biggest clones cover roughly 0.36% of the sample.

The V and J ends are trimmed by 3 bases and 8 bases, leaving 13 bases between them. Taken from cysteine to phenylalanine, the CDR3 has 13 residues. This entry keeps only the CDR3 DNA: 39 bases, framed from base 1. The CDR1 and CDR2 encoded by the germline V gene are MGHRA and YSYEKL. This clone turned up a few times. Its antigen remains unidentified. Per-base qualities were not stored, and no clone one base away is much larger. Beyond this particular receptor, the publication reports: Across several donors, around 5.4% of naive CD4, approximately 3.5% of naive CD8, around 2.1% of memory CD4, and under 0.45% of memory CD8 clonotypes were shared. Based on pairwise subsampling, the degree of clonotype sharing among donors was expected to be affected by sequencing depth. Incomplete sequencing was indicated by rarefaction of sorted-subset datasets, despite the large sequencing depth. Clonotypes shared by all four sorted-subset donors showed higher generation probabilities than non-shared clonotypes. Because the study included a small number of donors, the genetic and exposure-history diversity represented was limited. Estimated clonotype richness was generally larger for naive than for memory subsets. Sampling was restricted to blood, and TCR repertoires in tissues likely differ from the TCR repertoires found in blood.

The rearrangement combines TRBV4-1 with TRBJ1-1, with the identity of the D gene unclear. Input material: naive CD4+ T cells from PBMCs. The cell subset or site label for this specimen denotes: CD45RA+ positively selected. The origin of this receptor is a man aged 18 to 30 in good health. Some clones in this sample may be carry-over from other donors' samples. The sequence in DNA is TGCGCCAGCAGCCAGGGTCGTGGAGAGGAAGCTTTCTTT. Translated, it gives CASSQGRGEEAFF.